This T cell receptor beta chain comes out of a study of shared clonotypes between healthy human individuals. Assay: immunoSEQ multiplex PCR; the TCRdb copy retains only in-frame clones and omits some. Among about 2.4 million clones listed, over 85% were seen once. CDR3 length: 16 amino acids. Trimming cost V 2 bases and J 4 bases, with 15 bases left between them. CDR1 is MNHNS and CDR2 is SASEGT in the germline V gene. In regard to this clone: Its target is not known.

The donors, healthy adults who were HIV-negative, had experienced no recent acute infections or vaccinations. Study-level points and caveats: Larger richness was generally estimated for naive than memory subsets.

This sequence joins TRBV6-1 and TRBJ2-1; a possible D gene is TRBD1 (6 bases). The receptor was derived from a man between 18 and 29 years old in good health. Some clones in this sample may be carry-over from other donors' samples. Material: naive CD4+ T cells from PBMCs. This sample's subset: CD45RA+ positively selected. This chain's CDR3 is CASSEQQGAEYNEQFF. CDR3 DNA sequence: TGTGCCAGCAGTGAACAACAGGGAGCCGAGTACAATGAGCAGTTCTTC.